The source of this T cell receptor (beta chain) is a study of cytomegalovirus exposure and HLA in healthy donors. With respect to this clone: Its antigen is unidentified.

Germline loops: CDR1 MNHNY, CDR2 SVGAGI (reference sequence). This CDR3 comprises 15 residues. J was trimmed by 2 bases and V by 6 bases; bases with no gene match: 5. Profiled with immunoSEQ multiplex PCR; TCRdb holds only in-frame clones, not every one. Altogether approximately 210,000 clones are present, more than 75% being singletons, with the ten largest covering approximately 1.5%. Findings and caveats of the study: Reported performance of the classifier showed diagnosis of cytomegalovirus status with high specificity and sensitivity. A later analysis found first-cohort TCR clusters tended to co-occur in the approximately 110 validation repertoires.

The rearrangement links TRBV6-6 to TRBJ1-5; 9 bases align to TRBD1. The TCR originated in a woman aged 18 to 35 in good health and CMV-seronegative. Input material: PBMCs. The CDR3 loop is CASRRTGVGNQPQHF. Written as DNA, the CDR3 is TGTGCCAGCAGACGGACAGGGGTCGGCAATCAGCCCCAGCATTTT.